These 19 T cell receptor beta chains came from one sample sequenced in a study of blood T cell repertoires in COVID-19. Some clones are missing from TCRdb's copy, which holds only in-frame ones; the method was immunoSEQ multiplex PCR. The table includes 52,000 or so clones, 78% detected once. What was sequenced was peripheral blood. These receptors all stem from a human donor in a cohort sampled during active COVID-19.

The chain has TRBV5-1 and TRBJ1-1, with 7 bases identical to TRBD1. Germline CDR1 reads SGHRS; CDR2 reads YFSETQ. CDR3 length equals 16 residues. V was pared by 5 bases and J by 4 bases, with 14 bases of the junction left unmatched. In DNA, the CDR3 is TGCGCCAGCAGGGTATCAAAGGGGGCGCTGCTCACTGAAGCTTTCTTT. Residues: CASRVSKGALLTEAFF.

CDR3 DNA: TGTGCCAGTAGTGCACAAACTAGCGGGAGGCTGAATGAGCAGTTCTTC. Protein sequence: CASSAQTSGRLNEQFF. The rearrangement links TRBV19 to TRBJ2-1; 12 nucleotides agree with TRBD2. The CDR3 runs to 16 residues. V dropped 5 bases and J dropped 7; count of bases not matched to a gene: 9. CDR1 is LNHDA, CDR2 SQIVND, per germline (reference sequence).

The rearrangement joins TRBV12-3 or TRBV12-4 to TRBJ1-2; 7 bases line up with TRBD1. CDR3 length equals 12 residues. The V segment lost 4 bases and the J segment 5 bases; nucleotides outside the gene matches: 1. The CDR3 loop reads CASSWGQYGYTF. The DNA of the CDR3 is TGTGCCAGCAGTTGGGGACAGTATGGCTACACCTTC.

The chain joins TRBV7-9 to TRBJ1-1; a weak D match, TRBD1 (5 bases). Germline values: CDR1 SEHNR, CDR2 FQNEAQ (reference sequence). The CDR3 covers 15 residues. V dropped 1 base and J dropped 6 bases, with 15 bases sitting between them. The CDR3 sequence: CASSLGFQGAAEAFF. In DNA, the CDR3 is TGTGCCAGCAGCTTAGGGTTTCAGGGTGCGGCTGAAGCTTTCTTT.

The gene calls are TRBV27 and TRBJ1-2; D perhaps matches TRBD1 (5 bases). Germline V CDR1 and CDR2: MNHEY, SMNVEV (reference sequence). V was shortened by 0 bases and J by 8 bases, with 13 bases between the two germline ends. The CDR3 runs 14 residues. The CDR3 DNA is TGTGCCAGCAGTTTATCTGGGGCCCCCAAGGGCTACACCTTC. Protein product: CASSLSGAPKGYTF.

The chain employs TRBV10-3 and TRBJ2-7, with TRBD1 matching over 10 bases. The CDR3 is 14 residues long. Germline V gives CDR1 ENHRY, CDR2 SYGVKD. Trimming cost V 6 bases and J 5 bases; bases outside gene matches: 7. CDR3 sequence: CAISEGQGSHEQYF. CDR3 nucleotides: TGTGCCATCAGCGAGGGACAGGGGTCCCACGAGCAGTACTTC.

This clone has more than one count but fewer than ten. The chain has TRBV7-9 and TRBJ1-2; 7 positions match TRBD1. Germline CDR1 reads SEHNR; CDR2 reads FQNEAQ (reference sequence). Losses at the gene ends were 3 bases for V and 4 bases for J; bases not matched to a gene: 8. The CDR3 extends over 15 amino acids. In DNA form, the CDR3 reads TGTGCCAGCAGCTTCACAGGGGATGGGGGCTATGGCTACACCTTC. Its protein product is CASSFTGDGGYGYTF.

J is TRBJ1-3 and V is TRBV11-2; perhaps TRBD1 as D (5 bases). V shed 4 bases and J shed 2 bases, with 15 bases lying between them. In germline, CDR1 is SGHAT, CDR2 FQNNGV. There are 16 residues in the CDR3. CDR3 in DNA: TGTGCCAGCAGCTCCGGGCAGGGTTTAACTGGAAACACCATATATTTT. This gives the protein CASSSGQGLTGNTIYF.

The chain joins TRBV2 to TRBJ1-2, with 11 bases fitting TRBD1. The CDR3 is made up of 15 amino acids. Germline V gene data show CDR1 as SNHLY and CDR2 as FYNNEI. V shed 6 bases and J 4 bases; nucleotides not matched to a gene: 7. The CDR3 loop is CASSKGTGGSYGYTF. DNA for the CDR3: TGTGCCAGCAGCAAAGGGACAGGGGGAAGCTATGGCTACACCTTC. Using reference TRBV2 and TRBJ1-2 for the parts outside the CDR3, the full variable domain is EPEVTQTPSHQVTQMGQEVILRCVPISNHLYFYWYRQILGQKVEFLVSFYNNEISEKSEIFDDQFSVERPDGSNFTLKIRSTKLEDSAMYFCASSKGTGGSYGYTFGSGTRLTVV.

The V and J genes are TRBV5-1 and TRBJ1-1; D unresolved. Germline CDR1 reads SGHRS; CDR2 reads YFSETQ. The CDR3 length is 12 residues. Trimming removed 3 bases from V and 7 bases from J, with 10 bases in between. The CDR3 protein is CASSWLGDEAFF. The CDR3 bases are TGCGCCAGCAGCTGGCTCGGGGATGAAGCTTTCTTT. The variable domain in full, completed from reference TRBV5-1 and TRBJ1-1, reads KAGVTQTPRYLIKTRGQQVTLSCSPISGHRSVSWYQQTPGQGLQFLFEYFSETQRNKGNFPGRFSGRQFSNSRSEMNVSTLELGDSALYLCASSWLGDEAFFGQGTRLTVV.

The J gene is TRBJ2-7, the V gene TRBV7-8; 7 positions match TRBD2. V shed 2 bases, J shed 4 bases, and the junction held 8 bases outside the gene matches. The CDR3 extends over 15 amino acids. Germline CDR1 and CDR2: SGHVS and FQNEAQ. The DNA of the CDR3 is TGTGCCAGCAGCTTAAGACAACCGGGAGGATACGAGCAGTACTTC. It yields the protein CASSLRQPGGYEQYF.

The CDR3 coding sequence is TGTGCCACCAGCAGGAACAGACCCTACGAGCAGTACTTC. Amino acids: CATSRNRPYEQYF. This chain uses TRBV15 with TRBJ2-7; no reliable D call. V lost 3 bases to trimming and J lost 2 bases, with 8 bases between them. The CDR3 is made up of 13 amino acids. In germline, CDR1 is LNHNV, CDR2 YYDKDF (reference sequence).

The V and J genes are TRBV6-6 and TRBJ1-6; D not resolved. The germline V gene has CDR1 MNHNY and CDR2 SVGAGI (reference sequence). The V and J ends lost 5 bases and 8 bases respectively, with 7 bases between them. The CDR3 length is 12 residues. The CDR3 coding sequence is TGTGCCAGCAGTCAAACTTATTCACCCCTCCACTTT. Protein product: CASSQTYSPLHF.

V is TRBV6-5 and J is TRBJ1-2; D call uncertain. Germline assignment: CDR1 MNHEY and CDR2 SVGAGI. The CDR3 is 15 amino acids. V lost 6 bases and J 2 bases, leaving 16 bases between the germline ends. The CDR3 DNA reads TGTGCCAGCAGAACAATACCCGGGAACAACTATGGCTACACCTTC. This translates into CASRTIPGNNYGYTF.

The chain employs TRBV28 and TRBJ2-7; 10 nucleotides line up with TRBD1. The CDR3 runs to 14 residues. V shed 6 bases, J shed 1 base, and the junction held 3 bases outside the gene matches. CDR1 and CDR2 from the germline V gene are MDHEN and SYDVKM. The CDR3, as DNA: TGTGCCAGCAGCCGACAGGGGGCTTCCTACGAGCAGTACTTC. Translating it yields CASSRQGASYEQYF. The whole variable domain, filled in from reference TRBV28 and TRBJ2-7, reads DVKVTQSSRYLVKRTGEKVFLECVQDMDHENMFWYRQDPGLGLRLIYFSYDVKMKEKGDIPEGYSVSREKKERFSLILESASTNQTSMYLCASSRQGASYEQYFGPGTRLTVT.

The chain couples TRBV5-8 to TRBJ2-7; D possibly corresponds to TRBD1 (6 bases). This CDR3 is 15 amino acids long. The ends were cut back, 7 bases at V and 3 bases at J, with 20 bases in the middle. CDR1 SGHTS and CDR2 YDEGEE come from the germline V gene. CDR3 nucleotides: TGTGCCAGCCGCCCCTGGGGGCAGGGGCGCTACGAGCAGTACTTC. Translation gives CASRPWGQGRYEQYF.

The V call is TRBV7-2, the J call TRBJ2-7; 7 nucleotides align to TRBD1. The CDR3 runs to 14 residues. Germline assignment: CDR1 SGHTA and CDR2 FQGNSA. V shed 2 bases and J 4 bases; nucleotides not matched to a gene: 5. As DNA, the CDR3 is TGTGCCAGCAGCTTATCGACAGGGATGTACGAGCAGTACTTC. It yields the protein CASSLSTGMYEQYF. Filled out from reference TRBV7-2 and TRBJ2-7, the complete variable domain reads GAGVSQSPSNKVTEKGKDVELRCDPISGHTALYWYRQSLGQGLEFLIYFQGNSAPDKSGLPSDRFSAERTGGSVSTLTIQRTQQEDSAVYLCASSLSTGMYEQYFGPGTRLTVT.

V gene TRBV4-2 combines with J gene TRBJ2-5; 12 nucleotides agree with TRBD2. Per the germline V gene, CDR1 is LGHNA and CDR2 is YNFKEQ. Unmatched junction bases numbered 3, after V lost 3 bases and J lost 1 base. This CDR3 has 16 residues. CDR3 amino acids: CASSHGTSGFQETQYF. CDR3 nucleotide sequence: TGTGCCAGCAGCCATGGGACTAGCGGGTTCCAAGAGACCCAGTACTTC.

The gene calls are TRBV4-1 and TRBJ1-6; 7 nucleotides agree with TRBD1. The CDR3 is 17 residues long. V was pared by 4 bases and J by 7 bases, with 13 bases of the junction left unmatched. Germline values: CDR1 MGHRA, CDR2 YSYEKL. The CDR3 region is CASSRTTGELGNSPLHF. The CDR3 nucleotides read TGCGCCAGCAGCCGAACCACAGGGGAGCTCGGAAATTCACCCCTCCACTTT.